These 26 T cell receptor beta chains came from one sample sequenced in a study of T cells in Graves' hyperthyroidism and ophthalmopathy. Amplification targeted TCR beta CDR3 regions from RNA transcripts. The TCR CDR3 was amplified in a first-round RT-PCR using the HTBI primer set. TCRdb re-analysed the multiplex PCR reads in MiXCR, keeping a single row per CDR3 protein. This sample has some 690,000 distinct CDR3 sequences, with roughly 17% found just once. The material sequenced was blood. Receptor source: a man between 50 and 59 years old with Graves' hyperthyroidism.

The chain links TRBV18 to TRBJ2-7; D ambiguous. The CDR3 spans 15 residues. Germline V gene sequence: CDR1 KGHSH, CDR2 LQKENI. V dropped 3 bases and J dropped 6 bases, with 18 bases sitting between them. CDR3 coding DNA: TGTGCCAGCTCACCGGCGGCGGAACCTCCCTTCGAGCAGTACTTC. It encodes CASSPAAEPPFEQYF.

The CDR3 here is CASSHSSYNSPLHF. The CDR3 DNA sequence: TGTGCCAGCAGCCATTCCTCCTATAATTCACCCCTCCACTTT. The gene calls are TRBV6-1 and TRBJ1-6; no clear D. The length of the CDR3 is 14 residues. Trimming left V 6 bases short and J 0 bases short, with 6 bases between. CDR1 and CDR2 from the germline V gene are MNHNS and SASEGT.

In this sample, this clonotype turned up many times. The chain links TRBV2 to TRBJ2-7, with a tentative D call TRBD2 (5 bases). V lost 4 bases to trimming and J lost 0 bases, with 13 bases between them. CDR3 length equals 15 residues. Germline values: CDR1 SNHLY, CDR2 FYNNEI. The CDR3 loop is CASSVESRGSYEQYF. Here the CDR3 DNA reads TGTGCCAGCAGTGTAGAGAGTCGGGGCTCCTACGAGCAGTACTTC.

With respect to this clonotype: It may be a read error: a sequence one base away is much more abundant. The chain joins TRBV14 to TRBJ2-3; D is perhaps TRBD1 or TRBD2 (5 bases each). The CDR3 is made up of 15 amino acids. Germline CDR1 SGHDN, CDR2 FVKESK. The CDR3 DNA follows: TGTGCCAGCAGCCAAGGTGGAGCGGCGACAGATACGCGGTATTTT. Protein product: CASSQGGAATDTRYF.

This clonotype was observed a few times. CDR3 sequence: CASSPRPYGYTF. Written as DNA, the CDR3 is TGTGCCAGCAGTCCCCGGCCATATGGCTACACCTTC. The rearrangement uses TRBV6-1 and TRBJ1-2; no reliable D call. This CDR3 has 12 residues. CDR1 MNHNS and CDR2 SASEGT come from the germline V gene. V gave up 5 bases and J gave up 5 bases, with 9 bases separating them.

This clonotype was counted at least ten times. The chain couples TRBV5-1 to TRBJ2-1, with 11 bases identical to TRBD2. Trimming at V came to 0 bases and at J to 9 bases, leaving 8 bases not matched to a gene. This CDR3 comprises 16 residues. CDR1 and CDR2 from the germline V gene are SGHRS and YFSETQ. CDR3 loop: CASSLAVSGRAGEQFF. CDR3 DNA: TGCGCCAGCAGCTTGGCCGTTAGCGGGAGGGCCGGTGAGCAGTTCTTC.

This clonotype was observed many times. The V gene is TRBV29-1, the J gene TRBJ1-1, with D hard to call. Germline CDR1 is SQVTM and CDR2 is ANQGSEA. The CDR3 loop spans 12 amino acids. The V end lost 6 bases, the J end lost 0 bases, and 8 bases lay between the germline ends. CDR3 coding DNA: TGCAGCGTGCGAGCGATGAACACTGAAGCTTTCTTT. Residues: CSVRAMNTEAFF.

This clonotype was observed at least ten times. Sequence at one end of the junction differs from germline and may be a read error. This chain links TRBV5-1 with TRBJ2-1, with 7 bases that match TRBD2. Germline V lookup: CDR1 SGHRS, CDR2 YFSETQ. This CDR3 comprises 14 residues. CDR3 sequence reads: CANSLVSGYNEQFF. As DNA, the CDR3 is TGCGCCAACAGCTTGGTTAGCGGGTACAATGAGCAGTTCTTC.

This clonotype has at least ten counts. This chain joins TRBV28 and TRBJ2-7; TRBD1 matches 9 bases. V gave up 7 bases and J gave up 5 bases; unmatched junction bases: 12. CDR1 is MDHEN and CDR2 is SYDVKM in the germline V gene. The CDR3 loop spans 15 amino acids. CDR3 sequence reads: CASNPPGQGRDEQYF. The CDR3 region has the DNA TGTGCCAGCAATCCCCCGGGACAGGGTCGTGACGAGCAGTACTTC. The full variable domain, in which reference TRBV28 and TRBJ2-7 provide the parts outside the CDR3, is DVKVTQSSRYLVKRTGEKVFLECVQDMDHENMFWYRQDPGLGLRLIYFSYDVKMKEKGDIPEGYSVSREKKERFSLILESASTNQTSMYLCASNPPGQGRDEQYFGPGTRLTVT.

This clonotype was recorded a few times. The V gene is TRBV5-1, the J gene TRBJ2-1, with 9 bases aligning to TRBD2. The ends lost 0 bases at V and 9 bases at J; junction bases unmatched: 7. The CDR3 is 15 amino acids. Germline lookup yields CDR1 SGHRS and CDR2 YFSETQ. CDR3 coding DNA: TGCGCCAGCAGCTTGGGGGTAGCGGGAGTTGGTGAGCAGTTCTTC. It is translated as CASSLGVAGVGEQFF.

This clonotype was recorded at least ten times. The chain combines TRBV20-1 with TRBJ2-1; possibly TRBD2 for D (6 bases). The CDR3 has 17 residues. Trimming took off 3 bases at V and 0 bases at J, with 18 bases between the two ends. The germline CDR1 and CDR2 sequences are DFQATT and SNEGSKA (reference sequence). The CDR3, as DNA: TGCAGTGCTAGTGGGGACGGGAGCATGAGCTCCTACAATGAGCAGTTCTTC. Protein sequence: CSASGDGSMSSYNEQFF.

This clonotype was counted many times. The chain links TRBV2 to TRBJ2-2, with D perhaps TRBD1 (6 bases). Germline CDR1 and CDR2: SNHLY and FYNNEI. The V end was cut by 3 bases, the J end by 3 bases, with 11 bases between. The CDR3 extends over 15 amino acids. This CDR3 reads CASSEEDSHTGELFF. Written as DNA, the CDR3 is TGTGCCAGCAGTGAGGAGGACAGCCACACCGGGGAGCTGTTTTTT.

This clonotype was found many times. The chain is built from TRBV11-1 and TRBJ2-5; D gene ambiguous. Germline CDR1 and CDR2: SGHAT and FQDESV (reference sequence). V was cut by 0 bases and J by 7 bases, with 15 bases left in between. This CDR3 contains 15 residues. In DNA form, the CDR3 reads TGTGCCAGCAGCTTAGCGGTCTCTCGACATGGGACCCAGTACTTC. Residues: CASSLAVSRHGTQYF.

This clonotype was found many times. The chain carries TRBV28 and TRBJ1-2, with 7 positions matching TRBD1. The CDR3 contains 13 residues. V gave up 3 bases and J gave up 5 bases; unmatched junction bases: 3. Germline CDR1 MDHEN, CDR2 SYDVKM. The CDR3 DNA reads TGTGCCAGCAGTTTCCAGGGGGTTTATGGCTACACCTTC. This codes for CASSFQGVYGYTF.

This clonotype came up a few times. V is TRBV6-2 or TRBV6-3 and J is TRBJ2-1; D unresolved. The V end was cut by 7 bases, the J end by 2 bases, with 15 bases between. CDR1 MNHEY and CDR2 SVGEGT come from the germline V gene. The CDR3 spans 15 residues. The CDR3 bases are TGTGCCAGCACAGACACCTCTATGCCCTACAATGAGCAGTTCTTC. It is translated as CASTDTSMPYNEQFF.

This clonotype was seen at least ten times. The chain employs TRBV28 and TRBJ2-2; 12 bases line up with TRBD2. V shed 6 bases and J 5 bases; nucleotides not matched to a gene: 4. Germline values: CDR1 MDHEN, CDR2 SYDVKM. This CDR3 region has 15 residues. This CDR3 is CASRTGTSGTGELFF. CDR3 coding DNA: TGTGCCAGCAGAACCGGGACTAGCGGGACCGGGGAGCTGTTTTTT.

This chain connects TRBV7-2 to TRBJ2-1, with 7 bases matching TRBD2. J lost 8 bases, V lost 1 base, and 8 bases had no gene match. This CDR3 has 15 amino acids. The germline V gene has CDR1 SGHTA and CDR2 FQGNSA. The CDR3 is CASSLVGGTNYEQFF. CDR3 coding DNA: TGTGCCAGCAGCTTAGTGGGGGGGACTAATTATGAGCAGTTCTTC.

The sample holds many counts of this clonotype. V is TRBV2 and J is TRBJ2-6; D remains unclear. CDR1 and CDR2 (germline): SNHLY, FYNNEI. The CDR3 has 15 amino acids. The germline V and J ends were trimmed by 2 bases and 0 bases, with 5 bases remaining between them. CDR3 region: CASSEKSSGANVLTF. CDR3 nucleotide sequence: TGTGCCAGCAGTGAAAAGAGCTCTGGGGCCAACGTCCTGACTTTC.

The J gene is TRBJ2-1, the V gene TRBV29-1; 7 positions match TRBD1. The CDR3 has 14 amino acids. Unmatched junction bases numbered 5, after V lost 6 bases and J lost 0 bases. Germline values: CDR1 SQVTM, CDR2 ANQGSEA. DNA for the CDR3: TGCAGCGTCTGGACAGGAAGCTCCTACAATGAGCAGTTCTTC. Amino acids: CSVWTGSSYNEQFF.

The chain employs TRBV7-3 and TRBJ2-1; D gene unclear. Trimming stripped 3 bases from V and 8 bases from J, with 11 bases between. The CDR3 covers 13 residues. The germline V gene encodes CDR1 SGHTA and CDR2 FQGTGA. CDR3 region: CASSLYTDDEQFF. CDR3 bases: TGTGCCAGCAGCTTGTATACAGACGATGAGCAGTTCTTC. Using reference TRBV7-3 and TRBJ2-1 for the parts outside the CDR3, the full variable domain is GAGVSQTPSNKVTEKGKYVELRCDPISGHTALYWYRQSLGQGPEFLIYFQGTGAADDSGLPNDRFFAVRPEGSVSTLKIQRTERGDSAVYLCASSLYTDDEQFFGPGTRLTVL.

V usage is TRBV5-1 and J usage is TRBJ2-1, with D perhaps TRBD2 (5 bases). Germline CDR1 is SGHRS and CDR2 is YFSETQ. The V end was cut by 2 bases, the J end by 8 bases, with 8 bases between. The CDR3 is made up of 12 amino acids. This chain's CDR3 is CASSFNSDEQFF. The CDR3 coding sequence is TGCGCCAGCAGCTTCAATAGCGATGAGCAGTTCTTC.

This chain links TRBV7-9 with TRBJ1-2, with D possibly matching TRBD1 (5 bases). The CDR3 is 18 residues long. V was clipped by 7 bases and J by 0 bases, with 24 bases between them. Germline V gene lookup returns CDR1 SEHNR and CDR2 FQNEAQ (reference sequence). CDR3 DNA sequence: TGTGCCAGCATCATATATCCACGCAGGGTGGACCCTAACTATGGCTACACCTTC. This encodes CASIIYPRRVDPNYGYTF.

This clonotype appeared many times. The chain uses TRBV7-8 and TRBJ1-1; perhaps TRBD1 as D (6 bases). Germline CDR1 and CDR2: SGHVS and FQNEAQ. The CDR3 is made up of 16 amino acids. V lost 4 bases and J lost 0, with 15 bases in between. Here the CDR3 reads CASSSLPQGMNTEAFF. For the CDR3, the DNA is TGTGCCAGCAGCTCCCTCCCCCAGGGGATGAACACTGAAGCTTTCTTT.

A few counts support this clonotype. For the CDR3, the DNA is TGCAGTGCATGGACTTGGGACAATGAGATGAAGGACACCATATATTTT. Its protein product is CSAWTWDNEMKDTIYF. The J gene is TRBJ1-3, the V gene TRBV20-1, with a tentative D call TRBD1 (6 bases). CDR1 DFQATT and CDR2 SNEGSKA come from the germline V gene (reference sequence). Trimming removed 6 bases at V and 8 bases at J, with 26 bases between. There are 16 residues in the CDR3.

About this clonotype: One base away lies a much larger clone, so this may be a sequencing read error. The rearrangement uses TRBV10-3 and TRBJ2-7, with D perhaps TRBD1 or TRBD2 (5 bases each). Germline V gives CDR1 ENHRY, CDR2 SYGVKD. The V end lost 5 bases, the J end lost 5 bases, and 10 bases lay between the germline ends. The CDR3 extends over 12 amino acids. The CDR3 DNA reads TGTGCCATCAGTACTAGGGGAAACGAGCAGTACTTC. Its protein product is CAISTRGNEQYF.

The chain links TRBV30 to TRBJ2-7; 9 nucleotides match TRBD1. CDR1 is GTSNPN, CDR2 SVGIG, per germline (reference sequence). The CDR3 is made up of 17 amino acids. The trim removed 4 bases at V and 0 bases at J, leaving 13 bases unmatched. The CDR3 DNA sequence: TGTGCCTGGACCCCCGGACAGGGGCCTTGGAGCTCCTACGAGCAGTACTTC. Translating gives CAWTPGQGPWSSYEQYF.